This is a list of T cell receptor beta chains from one sample in a study of CD8+ T cells in alopecia areata. This table comes from immunoSEQ multiplex PCR, and its TCRdb copy is limited to in-frame clones, with some not included. This table has about 69,000 clones, approximately 60% appearing once. This material consisted of CD8+ T cells sorted from blood, taken at week 0. These receptors originate from a human donor with alopecia areata. CDR3s include the opening cysteine and the closing phenylalanine or tryptophan. The D gene is left open where the match is weak. Rows give clone size only sometimes, using once, few, many, or a class for an expanded clone.

few	TRBV7-9	TRBD1	TRBJ2-7	TGTGCCAGCAGCCCCCGGGACAGGGGTACCCACGAGCAGTACTTC	CASSPRDRGTHEQYF
-	TRBV4-3	-	TRBJ2-1	TGCGCCAGCAGCCAAGAACATAGTCATACCCGCGGTGAGCAGTTCTTC	CASSQEHSHTRGEQFF
-	TRBV4-3	-	TRBJ2-7	TGCGCCAGCAGCCAAAACAGGAAGCGCGACGAGCAGTACTTC	CASSQNRKRDEQYF
-	TRBV28	-	TRBJ2-7	TGTGCCAGCAGTTTACAACAGTGGGGTCTGGGCGAGCAGTACTTC	CASSLQQWGLGEQYF
-	TRBV18	TRBD1	TRBJ2-5	TGTGCCAGCTCACCAGAGGACAGGGGGCGTGAGACCCAGTACTTC	CASSPEDRGRETQYF
-	TRBV5-4	-	TRBJ1-1	TGTGCCAGCAGCTTAGGCACTGAAGCTTTCTTT	CASSLGTEAFF
-	TRBV27	TRBD2	TRBJ2-3	TGTGCCAGCAGTTCAATCCCCCTAGCGGGGGGACCCTCAGATACGCAGTATTTT	CASSSIPLAGGPSDTQYF
-	TRBV27	-	TRBJ2-7	TGTGCCAGCAGTTTAAGGGGATGCTGCTACGAGCAGTACTTC	CASSLRGCCYEQYF
-	TRBV30	-	TRBJ1-2	TGTGCCTGGAGTTGGGGGGCATCCCATGGCTACACCTTC	CAWSWGASHGYTF
once	TRBV27	-	TRBJ2-3	TGTGCCAGCAGTTTATCTCTCCTGGACAGCACAGATACGCAGTATTTT	CASSLSLLDSTDTQYF
-	TRBV7-8	TRBD2	TRBJ2-7	TGTGCCAGCAGCTCCGGACTAGCGGGAGGGCCGGGCTCCTACGAGCAGTACTTC	CASSSGLAGGPGSYEQYF
-	TRBV27	-	TRBJ1-2	TGTGCCAGCAAGCAGGGGAATGGCTACACCTTC	CASKQGNGYTF
-	TRBV29-1	-	TRBJ2-5	TGCAGCGTTCGTGGGGGGGAGACCCAGTACTTC	CSVRGGETQYF
-	TRBV27	-	TRBJ2-2	TGTGCCAGCAGCTTCCTTGGGGGCCCCGGGGAGCTGTTTTTT	CASSFLGGPGELFF
-	TRBV4-1	-	TRBJ2-7	TGCGCCAGCAGCCAAGAGCGGGGCTACGAGCAGTACTTC	CASSQERGYEQYF
-	TRBV2	-	TRBJ2-1	TGTGCCAGCAGTGAAGGTCTAGGGACTGGCTCCTACAATGAGCAGTTCTTC	CASSEGLGTGSYNEQFF
-	TRBV13	TRBD1	TRBJ1-2	TGTGCCAGCAGCCTGCCGGGACAGGAGTATGGCTACACCTTC	CASSLPGQEYGYTF
-	TRBV19	TRBD2	TRBJ2-5	TGTGCCAGTAGTGTTCGGACTAGCGGGAGTGAGACCCAGTACTTC	CASSVRTSGSETQYF
-	TRBV19	-	TRBJ1-5	TGTGCCAGCGAGGCAGGGTACAATCAGCCCCAGCATTTT	CASEAGYNQPQHF
-	TRBV6-5	-	TRBJ1-2	TGTGCCAGCAGTTACTCGGCAGCCTATGGCTACACCTTC	CASSYSAAYGYTF
-	TRBV6-5	-	TRBJ2-3	TGTGCCAGCAGTTACTCCGGGCAAACAGCAGATACGCAGTATTTT	CASSYSGQTADTQYF
-	TRBV30	-	TRBJ1-1	TGTGCCTGGAACTTCCTTGGAGAAGCTTTCTTT	CAWNFLGEAFF
-	TRBV29-1	TRBD1	TRBJ2-7	TGCAGCGCCTGTTGTGCCGTCCGGGGACAGGAGGTCTACGAGCAGTACTTC	CSACCAVRGQEVYEQYF